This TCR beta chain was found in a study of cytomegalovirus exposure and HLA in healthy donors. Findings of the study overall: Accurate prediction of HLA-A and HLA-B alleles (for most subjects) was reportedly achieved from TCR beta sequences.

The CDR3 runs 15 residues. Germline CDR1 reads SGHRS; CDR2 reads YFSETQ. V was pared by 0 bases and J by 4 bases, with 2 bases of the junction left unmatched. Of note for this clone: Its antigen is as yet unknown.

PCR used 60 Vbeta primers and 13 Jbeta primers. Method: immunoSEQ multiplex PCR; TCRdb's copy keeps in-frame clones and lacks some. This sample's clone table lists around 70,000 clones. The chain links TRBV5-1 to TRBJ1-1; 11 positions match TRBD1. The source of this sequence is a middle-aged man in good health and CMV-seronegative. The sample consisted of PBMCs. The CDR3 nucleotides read TGCGCCAGCAGCTTGGGGGGGACAGGGGGCACTGAAGCTTTCTTT. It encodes CASSLGGTGGTEAFF.